The source of this T cell receptor (beta chain) is a study of OX40 agonist ivuxolimab in advanced cancers. The V gene's germline CDR1 is MNHNY and CDR2 SVGAGI (reference sequence). The junction had 4 bases not matched to a gene; V was cut back by 2 bases and J by 2 bases. This CDR3 region has 15 residues. The repertoire was sequenced with immunoSEQ multiplex PCR; TCRdb's copy has only in-frame clones and lacks some. The sample carries around 66,000 clones, 75% to 90% recorded once. With respect to this clone: Its antigen remains unidentified.

Study conclusions and caveats: Researchers report that CD8+ T cells had, on average, more expanded clones than CD4+. Antigen specificity was not determined for the expanded peripheral T cells.

The receptor was isolated from an adult with an advanced solid tumor such as melanoma, head and neck, liver or kidney cancer. The input for sequencing was CD4+ or CD8+ T cells sorted from blood, taken in a trial of the OX40 agonist ivuxolimab. The chain is built from TRBV6-6 and TRBJ2-7, with 9 bases matching TRBD1. The CDR3: CASSYGGQGTYEQYF. The CDR3, as DNA: TGTGCCAGCAGTTACGGCGGACAGGGGACCTACGAGCAGTACTTC.